Each of the 20 T cell receptor beta chains below was sequenced from the same sample in a study of cytomegalovirus exposure and HLA in healthy donors. Measured with immunoSEQ multiplex PCR; TCRdb has only the in-frame clones, and not every one. The sample has 160,000 or so clones, more than 75% seen once; the top ten hold roughly 3%. The specimen was PBMCs. These receptors all stem from a man in his late teens or twenties in good health and CMV-seronegative.

The V call is TRBV4-2, the J call TRBJ1-2; tentatively, D is TRBD1 (6 bases). V shed 0 bases and J shed 1 base, with 12 bases lying between them. CDR1 and CDR2 (germline): LGHNA, YNFKEQ. CDR3 size: 16 residues. CDR3 loop: CASSQDEQGYNYGYTF. DNA of the CDR3: TGTGCCAGCAGCCAAGATGAACAGGGATATAACTATGGCTACACCTTC.

The chain combines TRBV6-6 with TRBJ2-7; a possible D gene is TRBD2 (5 bases). The CDR3 totals 14 residues. The germline gives CDR1 MNHNY, CDR2 SVGAGI (reference sequence). The V end was cut by 5 bases, the J end by 5 bases, with 16 bases between. The CDR3 bases are TGTGCCAGCAGTCCTGCAAAAGGGAGAAACGAGCAGTACTTC. This gives the protein CASSPAKGRNEQYF.

The chain links TRBV19 to TRBJ1-2, with D tentatively TRBD1 (6 bases). The CDR3 has 13 amino acids. The V gene lost 3 bases and the J gene lost 7 bases, with 12 bases spanning the gap. CDR1 LNHDA and CDR2 SQIVND come from the germline V gene (reference sequence). CDR3 in amino acids: CASSMGAAAGYTF. The CDR3 DNA sequence: TGTGCCAGTAGTATGGGGGCGGCAGCTGGCTACACCTTC.

This clone was detected a few times. This chain joins TRBV10-3 and TRBJ2-7, with TRBD1 as a possible D gene (6 bases). The V gene's germline CDR1 is ENHRY and CDR2 SYGVKD. The CDR3 consists of 12 residues. Deletions cut 6 bases from V and 3 bases from J, with 9 bases between. The CDR3 sequence is CAIRGQNYEQYF. CDR3 in DNA: TGTGCCATCAGAGGACAGAACTACGAGCAGTACTTC.

The V gene is TRBV2, the J gene TRBJ2-3; possible D gene TRBD1, 7 bases. The V and J ends lost 5 bases and 1 base respectively, with 10 bases between them. CDR1 is SNHLY, CDR2 FYNNEI, per germline. The CDR3 is 14 amino acids. CDR3 nucleotides: TGTGCCAGCAGTCCCAGGGGGGGCACAGATACGCAGTATTTT. This translates into CASSPRGGTDTQYF.

This clone was counted between two and nine times. The chain links TRBV28 to TRBJ1-5; D is uncertain. Germline loops: CDR1 MDHEN, CDR2 SYDVKM. The CDR3 sequence is 14 residues long. V was shortened by 1 base and J by 5 bases, with 9 bases between the two germline ends. The CDR3, as DNA: TGTGCCAGCAGTTTATTGTCCTCAGATCAGCCCCAGCATTTT. Residues: CASSLLSSDQPQHF.

This chain links TRBV6-6 with TRBJ1-4; 10 bases are shared with TRBD1. The ends lost 0 bases at V and 8 bases at J; junction bases unmatched: 6. The germline CDR1 and CDR2 sequences are MNHNY and SVGAGI (reference sequence). The CDR3 extends over 16 amino acids. The CDR3 nucleotides read TGTGCCAGCAGTTACTCGAGCGGGACAGGGGTCGAAAAACTGTTTTTT. Translated, it gives CASSYSSGTGVEKLFF.

V is TRBV5-4 and J is TRBJ1-3; D is ambiguous. Between the trimmed V and J ends, which lost 2 bases and 2 bases, there was a span of 8 bases. The germline V gene has CDR1 SGHNT and CDR2 YYREEE (reference sequence). The CDR3 runs to 14 residues. The chain's CDR3 is CASSFEATGNTIYF. The CDR3 bases are TGTGCCAGCAGCTTCGAGGCAACTGGAAACACCATATATTTT.

This chain connects TRBV27 to TRBJ1-1; D unresolved. This CDR3 is built from 13 residues. The V and J ends lost 8 bases and 5 bases respectively, with 15 bases between them. CDR1 is MNHEY, CDR2 SMNVEV, per germline (reference sequence). Written as DNA, the CDR3 is TGTGCCAGCCGCTCCCGGGGTCGGACTGAAGCTTTCTTT. Its protein is CASRSRGRTEAFF.

V is TRBV5-4 and J is TRBJ1-4; 8 nucleotides align to TRBD1. This CDR3 is built from 15 residues. Germline CDR1 SGHNT, CDR2 YYREEE (reference sequence). J gave up 3 bases and V 4 bases, and 5 bases lay outside the gene matches. For the CDR3, the DNA is TGTGCCAGCAGCCTACGGACAGGGTCTAATGAAAAACTGTTTTTT. Amino acids: CASSLRTGSNEKLFF.

V usage is TRBV25-1 and J usage is TRBJ1-2, with a tentative D call TRBD1 (6 bases). Germline V CDR1 and CDR2: MGHDK, SYGVNS. Trimming stripped 3 bases from V and 2 bases from J, with 13 bases between. The CDR3 length is 15 residues. DNA of the CDR3: TGTGCCAGCAGTGATGGGGGGGCCCCAAACTATGGCTACACCTTC. This sequence encodes CASSDGGAPNYGYTF.

The chain links TRBV27 to TRBJ1-4; the match to TRBD1 covers 8 bases. Germline V gene sequence: CDR1 MNHEY, CDR2 SMNVEV (reference sequence). The CDR3 runs to 16 residues. J gave up 7 bases and V 3 bases, and 10 bases lay outside the gene matches. For the CDR3, the DNA is TGTGCCAGCAGTTTTGCCCGACGGACAGGGATTGAAAAACTGTTTTTT. Translating gives CASSFARRTGIEKLFF.

The table lists this clone with a few counts. The chain couples TRBV10-3 to TRBJ2-7; 7 bases fit TRBD1. The trim removed 5 bases at V and 6 bases at J, leaving 13 bases unmatched. The germline CDR1 and CDR2 sequences are ENHRY and SYGVKD. This CDR3 has 15 amino acids. This CDR3 is CAISSGQALVGEQYF. The CDR3 nucleotides are TGTGCCATCAGTTCTGGACAGGCGCTGGTCGGCGAGCAGTACTTC.

The chain uses TRBV5-4 and TRBJ2-5, with 14 positions matching TRBD2. The CDR3 consists of 17 residues. Per the germline V gene, CDR1 is SGHNT and CDR2 is YYREEE (reference sequence). Trimming took 3 bases from V and 4 from J; bases not matched to a gene: 8. For the CDR3, the DNA is TGTGCCAGCAGCTCCCGACTAGCGGGGGGGCCTCGAGAGACCCAGTACTTC. The encoded protein is CASSSRLAGGPRETQYF.

CDR3 nucleotide sequence: TGCGCCAGCTACGCCTCGGGGTCTTACGAGCAGTACTTC. It codes for CASYASGSYEQYF. J is TRBJ2-7 and V is TRBV5-1, with D perhaps TRBD2 (5 bases). The CDR3 has 13 residues. Germline V CDR1 and CDR2: SGHRS, YFSETQ. Between the trimmed V and J ends, which lost 7 bases and 4 bases, there was a span of 15 bases.

The chain uses TRBV6-5 and TRBJ2-3; TRBD2 agrees at 12 bases. This CDR3 comprises 16 residues. Germline V gene sequence: CDR1 MNHEY, CDR2 SVGAGI. J lost 2 bases, V lost 2 bases, and 2 bases had no gene match. The CDR3: CASSYTSGGNTDTQYF. CDR3 sequence (DNA): TGTGCCAGCAGTTACACTAGCGGGGGGAACACAGATACGCAGTATTTT.

This chain connects TRBV11-2 to TRBJ2-7, with 8 bases aligning to TRBD1. Germline values: CDR1 SGHAT, CDR2 FQNNGV. The CDR3 length is 16 residues. The junction had 6 bases not matched to a gene; V was cut back by 0 bases and J by 2 bases. CDR3 sequence reads: CASSLDRTGLTYEQYF. The CDR3 DNA reads as TGTGCCAGCAGCTTAGATCGGACAGGGCTTACCTACGAGCAGTACTTC.

CDR3 protein: CASSLGTDLHTF. CDR3 sequence (DNA): TGTGCCAGCAGCTTAGGGACAGACCTGCACACCTTC. The chain links TRBV7-8 to TRBJ1-2; the D gene is possibly TRBD1 (6 bases). The CDR3 sequence is 12 residues long. Trimming took 1 base from V and 12 from J, leaving 12 bases between them. CDR1 and CDR2 from the germline V gene are SGHVS and FQNEAQ.

The chain employs TRBV10-3 and TRBJ2-1, with 8 nucleotides matching TRBD1. The CDR3 length is 17 residues. Germline-derived CDR1 and CDR2 are ENHRY and SYGVKD. J gave up 3 bases and V 10 bases, and 17 bases lay outside the gene matches. The CDR3 DNA sequence: TGTGCCACGGCTGGACAGGGCAGGGGGTCCCTCTACAATGAGCAGTTCTTC. It encodes CATAGQGRGSLYNEQFF.

V usage is TRBV5-1 and J usage is TRBJ1-3, with no clear D. The germline gives CDR1 SGHRS, CDR2 YFSETQ. The CDR3 runs to 17 residues. Trimming took off 1 base at V and 0 bases at J, with 14 bases between the two ends. CDR3 nucleotides: TGCGCCAGCAGCTTGTTCGGAGGACCGAGCTCTGGAAACACCATATATTTT. Residues: CASSLFGGPSSGNTIYF.